This T cell receptor (beta chain) was sequenced during a study of Ad26.COV2.S vaccination and SARS-CoV-2 variants (dated by TCRdb to the early 2020s). As for the study more broadly: Donors in the vaccine arm were drawn from COV1001, a phase I-IIa trial of Ad26.COV2.S in healthy adults that was multicentre, randomized, double-blind and placebo-controlled. Ad26.COV2.S was administered intramuscularly at a dose of 5x10^10 or 1x10^11 viral particles, either as one shot or as two shots given 56 days apart. The specificity and breadth of SARS-CoV-2-reactive T cell receptors after Ad26.COV2.S vaccination were assessed by TCRbeta repertoire sequencing. The TCR-sequenced set comprised about 32 samples: some 20 Ad26.COV2.S vaccine recipients, 5 placebo recipients and 8 SARS-CoV-2 convalescent individuals. Trial participants were randomized into five groups of five, in which low-dose or high-dose Ad26.COV2.S was given once or twice, or placebo was given on both occasions. Investigators remained blinded to trial group allocation during experiments and outcome assessment.

Study-wide conclusions, independent of this receptor: The study lacked the statistical power to compare responses across vaccine doses or regimens. Compared with placebo recipients, Ad26.COV2.S recipients showed higher spike-specific TCR breadth (P = 0.0014). The authors noted that total T cell responses may have been underestimated by the TCR breadth and depth analyses. After vaccination, substantial breadth of spike-specific CD8+ and CD4+ T cell responses was reported. Vaccine and placebo recipients had comparable non-spike TCR breadth, which fits with the vaccine containing only spike.

Details on this clone: Its antigen target is currently unknown. Base qualities are not recorded, but no much larger clone differs from it by a single base.

The V end gives up 6 bases and the J end 0 bases, leaving 15 bases in the junction not matched to a gene. Including cysteine and phenylalanine, the CDR3 has 19 amino acids. Only CDR3 DNA remains: 57 bases, in frame from the first base. CDR1 and CDR2 (SNHLY, FYNNEI) derive from the germline V gene. According to the study, the label for this sample's treatment or condition signals: roughly 19 received Ad26.COV2.S at low or high dose, single or two shots; about 5 received placebo; per-sample allocation not given. For vaccine and placebo recipients, repertoires were sequenced using samples collected on day 63 after the first injection. In Cohort 1b, 25 or so adults aged 18-55 years were enrolled at a single site in Boston, USA, between 29 July and 7 August 2020. Ad26.COV2.S was a replication-incompetent adenovirus type 26 vector expressing a prefusion-stabilized SARS-CoV-2 spike protein from the original Wuhan strain.

TCRbeta CDR3 regions were sequenced with the immunoSEQ Assay. After extraction, genomic DNA underwent amplification by bias-controlled multiplex PCR, followed by high-throughput sequencing. Regarding the original processing steps: To quantify the absolute abundance of each unique TCRbeta CDR3 region, sequences were collapsed and filtered. T cell fraction was estimated by normalization of TCRbeta template counts to usable DNA, with usable DNA being measured through amplification of reference genes present in all nucleated cells. Repertoire TCRs were annotated as SARS-CoV-2-specific by exact matching of V gene, CDR3 amino acid sequence and J gene to a known reactive TCR set. The reference SARS-CoV-2 TCR set was derived from MIRA and filtered for enrichment in COVID-19-positive ImmuneCODE repertoires, a step that removed public or cross-reactive TCRs. Using the MIRA antigens, annotated TCRs were further analysed by specific ORF or by position within an ORF. Breadth was defined as annotated unique rearrangements over total unique productive rearrangements; depth was the summed frequency of those rearrangements. TCR breadth was compared between groups using two-sided Wilcoxon rank-sum tests. This is the immuneACCESS table as TCRdb keeps it, with only in-frame sequences that have V and J called. A part of the clones is gone; compared with another copy, unresolved V genes explain less than half, and the rest is unexplained. D and trimming come from the DNA, and the V and J calls and clone size come from that table. Here the sample has 410,000 or so clones; approximately 92% occur a single time. The ten most abundant clones make up 9.5% to 15% of the sample.

This clonotype originated in a person between 18 and 59 years old who received the Ad26.COV2.S COVID-19 vaccine or a placebo. The chain couples TRBV2 to TRBJ2-1; the central 9 bases match TRBD2. The sequences come from peripheral blood, collected in a trial of Ad26.COV2.S vaccine versus placebo. The CDR3 region reads CASSLKSGRPFSSYNEQFF. The DNA sequence is as follows: TGTGCCAGCAGCCTAAAAAGCGGGAGGCCGTTCAGCTCCTACAATGAGCAGTTCTTC.